A selection of T cell receptor beta chains follows, all from one sample in a study of CD8 T cells in Susac syndrome. MiXCR was run by TCRdb on the immunoSEQ multiplex PCR reads, yielding one entry per CDR3 protein. The table has about 190,000 distinct CDR3 sequences, around 95% seen once. The sequenced sample was CD4+ T cells from PBMCs. The receptors were sampled from a human donor with Susac syndrome. The CDR3 runs from the conserved cysteine through the conserved F or W. D genes are given only for firm matches. Not all rows give a size; the values are once, few, many and, for expanded clones, a class.

v_gene	d_gene	j_gene	abundance	CDR3aa	CDR3nt
TRBV10-2	NA	TRBJ1-1	NA	CASSEPLNTEAFF	TGCGCCAGCAGTGAGCCCCTGAACACTGAAGCTTTCTTT
TRBV10-3	NA	TRBJ1-1	NA	CAISRVEDTEAFF	TGTGCCATCAGCAGGGTCGAGGACACTGAAGCTTTCTTT
TRBV20-1	NA	TRBJ2-2	NA	CSAPSPVNTGELFF	TGCAGTGCCCCCTCCCCAGTTAACACCGGGGAGCTGTTTTTT
TRBV20-1	NA	TRBJ2-3	NA	CSASSEGLVDTQYF	TGCAGTGCTAGTTCGGAGGGGCTGGTGGATACGCAGTATTTT
TRBV3-1	NA	TRBJ1-2	NA	CASSPPVDRGAPTF	TGTGCCAGCAGCCCCCCCGTGGACCGGGGGGCTCCCACCTTC
TRBV7-2	NA	TRBJ1-1	NA	CASSFLTGDTEAFF	TGTGCCAGCAGCTTTCTCACGGGGGACACTGAAGCTTTCTTT
TRBV15	NA	TRBJ2-5	NA	CATSRDPRTQYF	TGTGCCACCAGCAGAGATCCTCGGACCCAGTACTTC
TRBV27	NA	TRBJ2-6	NA	CASTPDGHSGANVLTF	TGTGCCAGCACCCCGGACGGCCACTCTGGGGCCAACGTCCTGACTTTC
TRBV11-2	NA	TRBJ1-2	NA	CASSEGFQGYGYTF	TGTGCCAGCAGCGAGGGGTTTCAAGGCTATGGCTACACCTTC
TRBV9	NA	TRBJ1-5	NA	CASSVTGYNQPQHF	TGTGCCAGCAGCGTAACAGGATACAATCAGCCCCAGCATTTT
TRBV9	TRBD2	TRBJ2-1	NA	CASSVGTSGGAVNEQFF	TGTGCCAGCAGCGTAGGGACTAGCGGGGGGGCCGTGAATGAGCAGTTCTTC
TRBV7-9	NA	TRBJ2-2	NA	CASSPRRQNTGELFF	TGTGCCAGCAGCCCACGGCGACAGAACACCGGGGAGCTGTTTTTT
TRBV4-2	NA	TRBJ1-1	NA	CASSQDRDMNTEAFF	TGTGCCAGCAGCCAGGATAGGGACATGAACACTGAAGCTTTCTTT
TRBV7-9	NA	TRBJ2-5	NA	CASSVNAETQYF	TGTGCCAGCAGCGTCAATGCTGAGACCCAGTACTTC
TRBV6-2/TRBV6-3	NA	TRBJ2-7	NA	CASSYGSREQYF	TGTGCCAGCAGTTACGGGTCACGCGAGCAGTACTTC
TRBV5-4	NA	TRBJ1-2	few	CASSLDGYNYGYTF	TGTGCCAGCAGCTTGGACGGTTATAACTATGGCTACACCTTC
TRBV30	TRBD1	TRBJ1-1	NA	CAWSVLGTVAFF	TGTGCCTGGAGTGTACTTGGGACAGTAGCTTTCTTT
TRBV12-3/TRBV12-4	NA	TRBJ2-3	NA	CASRARGTDTQYF	TGTGCCAGCAGAGCTAGGGGCACAGATACGCAGTATTTT
TRBV28	NA	TRBJ2-7	NA	CASNSGITSSYEQYF	TGTGCCAGCAACTCGGGGATTACGAGCTCCTACGAGCAGTACTTC
TRBV18	NA	TRBJ2-5	NA	CASSPSGEIQYF	TGTGCCAGCTCACCCTCGGGGGAGATCCAGTACTTC
TRBV20-1	NA	TRBJ2-2	NA	CSATPDGVNGGELFF	TGCAGTGCCACCCCGGACGGGGTAAATGGCGGGGAGCTGTTTTTT
TRBV30	NA	TRBJ1-2	once	CAWGRGEGSYTF	TGTGCCTGGGGCCGCGGGGAGGGGAGCTACACCTTC
TRBV30	NA	TRBJ1-1	once	CAWMISRDTEAFF	TGTGCCTGGATGATTTCCAGAGACACTGAAGCTTTCTTT
TRBV5-6	NA	TRBJ2-6	NA	CASSLKSGTGANVLTF	TGTGCCAGCAGCTTGAAGTCAGGGACTGGGGCCAACGTCCTGACTTTC
TRBV7-3	NA	TRBJ2-7	NA	CASSPSGSSYEQYF	TGTGCCAGCAGCCCCTCGGGGAGCTCCTACGAGCAGTACTTC
TRBV29-1	NA	TRBJ1-1	NA	CSVVAAGTEAFF	TGCAGCGTTGTAGCGGCGGGCACTGAAGCTTTCTTT
TRBV13	TRBD2	TRBJ2-1	NA	CASSLVKLAGGNEQFF	TGTGCCAGCAGCTTAGTTAAACTAGCGGGGGGCAATGAGCAGTTCTTC
TRBV5-1	NA	TRBJ1-6	NA	CASSILGGQNSPLHF	TGCGCCAGCAGCATCCTTGGGGGGCAAAATTCACCCCTCCACTTT
TRBV5-4	NA	TRBJ1-1	NA	CASSPGGRGGTEAFF	TGTGCCAGCAGCCCGGGGGGGCGGGGAGGCACTGAAGCTTTCTTT
TRBV7-9	NA	TRBJ1-2	NA	CASSLAAGHYGYTF	TGTGCCAGCAGCTTAGCTGCAGGGCACTATGGCTACACCTTC
TRBV6-5	NA	TRBJ2-7	NA	CASSLTTTPSYEQYF	TGTGCCAGCAGCTTAACGACAACTCCGTCCTACGAGCAGTACTTC
TRBV15	TRBD1	TRBJ1-2	NA	CATSRDRSYGYTF	TGTGCCACCAGCAGGGACAGGTCCTATGGCTACACCTTC
TRBV7-2	TRBD1	TRBJ2-5	few	CASSPWTGTETQYF	TGTGCCAGCAGCCCTTGGACAGGGACGGAGACCCAGTACTTC
TRBV7-2	NA	TRBJ2-3	NA	CASSLSGLEADTQYF	TGTGCCAGCAGCTTATCGGGTCTCGAAGCAGATACGCAGTATTTT
TRBV6-5	NA	TRBJ1-1	NA	CASRKARIGTEAFF	TGTGCCAGCAGAAAAGCGCGGATAGGCACTGAAGCTTTCTTT
TRBV3-1	NA	TRBJ1-6	NA	CASSHQGRGSPLHF	TGTGCCAGCAGCCATCAGGGTCGAGGTTCACCCCTCCACTTT